Listed here is a single T cell receptor delta chain. No cognate antigen has been identified for it. A read error may account for a junction end that differs from germline. Sequencing relied on an Illumina MiSeq. TCRdb reprocessed the public reads with the caller CATT; rows with the same DNA were merged afterwards. Counted in this sample were about 3,300 delta-chain clones; almost 4% of them appeared once. Of the sample, approximately 15% is held by the ten largest clones. The data derive from a study of gamma-delta chains in newborns, infants, children (dated by TCRdb to the late 2010s). With regard to the full study: According to the title of the study, polyclonal expansion of innate gammadelta T cells immediately after birth is driven by microbial exposure. The study examined the way microbial exposure affected innate gammadelta T cell populations in human newborns right after birth.

Sequenced: blood. The source of this sequence is a child who was a newborn, infant or young child, either healthy, febrile or measles-vaccinated (not recorded which).

The sequenced DNA: TGTGCCTGTGACTCCTTACTGGGGGAGAGGTCCTGGGACACCCGACAGGTGTTTTTC. Its translation is CACDSLLGERSWDTRQVFF. The rearranged chain carries TRDV2 and TRDJ3, and 9 junction bases match TRDD3. The CDR3, from cysteine to phenylalanine, totals 19 residues. Only the CDR3 DNA stays, 57 bases, in frame from base 1. The germline V gene sets CDR1 to GEAIGNYY and CDR2 to EKD.